The 11 T cell receptor beta chains below were found in one sample sequenced in a study of blood T cell repertoires in COVID-19. Sequencing was performed with immunoSEQ multiplex PCR; in TCRdb, only in-frame clones are kept and a portion is missing. The data show 50,000 to 65,000 clones, under 90% seen once. Sequenced material: peripheral blood. The receptors here all came from a man aged 50-59 years with active COVID-19.

The count of this clone is one. The rearrangement uses TRBV3-1 (or the pseudogene TRBV3-2) and TRBJ2-2, with 10 bases fitting TRBD1. Germline V CDR1 and CDR2: LGHDT, YNNKEL (reference sequence). This CDR3 spans 17 amino acids. V trimming: 0 bases; J trimming: 6 bases; junction bases outside the gene matches: 7. For the CDR3, the DNA is TGTGCCAGCAGCCAAGATTACCGGGACAGGGGCTCCGGGGAGCTGTTTTTT. Translation: CASSQDYRDRGSGELFF.

The V gene is TRBV9, the J gene TRBJ2-3; weak D call: TRBD1 (5 bases). Trimming cost V 0 bases and J 2 bases, with 10 bases left between them. This CDR3 spans 15 amino acids. Germline values: CDR1 SGDLS, CDR2 YYNGEE. The CDR3, as DNA: TGTGCCAGCAGCGTAGGGCCGACAGCCACAGATACGCAGTATTTT. It encodes CASSVGPTATDTQYF.

This chain connects TRBV6-5 to TRBJ2-1, with a weak D call TRBD2 (7 bases). The CDR3 has 15 amino acids. The germline CDR1 and CDR2 sequences are MNHEY and SVGAGI. The V gene lost 2 bases and the J gene lost 6 bases, with 14 bases spanning the gap. Here the CDR3 reads CASSYGGGGGNEQFF. Here the CDR3 DNA reads TGTGCCAGCAGTTACGGGGGCGGGGGAGGCAATGAGCAGTTCTTC.

The rearrangement uses TRBV28 and TRBJ2-1; D not resolved. The CDR3 extends over 13 amino acids. Trimming cost V 5 bases and J 10 bases, with 15 bases left between them. Per germline, CDR1 MDHEN and CDR2 SYDVKM. CDR3: CASSRFARSEQFF. In DNA, the CDR3 is TGTGCCAGCAGTCGCTTTGCTAGAAGCGAGCAGTTCTTC.

The gene calls are TRBV11-2 and TRBJ1-1; the D gene is possibly TRBD1 (5 bases). This CDR3 spans 15 amino acids. The V end was cut by 4 bases, the J end by 4 bases, with 16 bases between. The germline V gene has CDR1 SGHAT and CDR2 FQNNGV. The CDR3 region has the DNA TGTGCCAGCAGCTCCCAGGGTTTGGTGGGCACTGAAGCTTTCTTT. Translated, it gives CASSSQGLVGTEAFF.

The gene calls are TRBV5-6 and TRBJ2-1; 8 nucleotides agree with TRBD2. The CDR3 runs 13 residues. Germline lookup yields CDR1 SGHDT and CDR2 YYEEEE. V lost 0 bases, J lost 9 bases, and 2 bases stayed unmatched. CDR3 region: CASSLDAGGEQFF. In nucleotides, the CDR3 is TGTGCCAGCAGCTTGGATGCGGGGGGTGAGCAGTTCTTC. Filled out from reference TRBV5-6 and TRBJ2-1, the complete variable domain reads DAGVTQSPTHLIKTRGQQVTLRCSPKSGHDTVSWYQQALGQGPQFIFQYYEEEERQRGNFPDRFSGHQFPNYSSELNVNALLLGDSALYLCASSLDAGGEQFFGPGTRLTVL.

This clone was counted only a few times. The J gene is TRBJ1-5, the V gene TRBV6-5; a weak D match, TRBD1 (5 bases). The CDR3 totals 15 residues. The V end lost 5 bases, the J end lost 1 base, and 12 bases lay between the germline ends. Germline CDR1 reads MNHEY; CDR2 reads SVGAGI. The CDR3 region has the DNA TGTGCCAGCAGTAGGGGACTCCAGAGCAATCAGCCCCAGCATTTT. It codes for CASSRGLQSNQPQHF.

This chain links TRBV19 with TRBJ1-5; a possible D gene is TRBD1 (5 bases). The CDR3 consists of 14 residues. V lost 6 bases, J lost 1 base, and 10 bases lay in between. Germline assignment: CDR1 LNHDA and CDR2 SQIVND (reference sequence). The CDR3 coding sequence is TGTGCCAGTAGGGCCCGACAGAGCAATCAGCCCCAGCATTTT. Translated, it gives CASRARQSNQPQHF.

The chain couples TRBV4-2 to TRBJ2-7, with a possible D match to TRBD2 (6 bases). The CDR3 extends over 13 amino acids. Trimming cost V 4 bases and J 4 bases, with 11 bases left between them. Germline loops: CDR1 LGHNA, CDR2 YNFKEQ. The DNA for the CDR3 is TGTGCCAGCAGCCTAGGGACTGCTTACGAGCAGTACTTC. It yields the protein CASSLGTAYEQYF.

V gene TRBV6-5 combines with J gene TRBJ2-2; TRBD1 aligns across 7 bases. CDR3 length: 15 residues. Per the germline V gene, CDR1 is MNHEY and CDR2 is SVGAGI. V was clipped by 8 bases and J by 7 bases; unmatched bases: 13. The CDR3 loop is CASESTGIGIGELFF. The CDR3 region has the DNA TGTGCCAGCGAATCGACAGGGATAGGTATCGGGGAGCTGTTTTTT.

V is TRBV2 and J is TRBJ2-1, with TRBD2 identical over 7 bases. Germline CDR1 SNHLY, CDR2 FYNNEI. The CDR3 has 13 amino acids. After removal of 1 base from V and 14 bases from J, the junction contained 8 bases not matched to a gene. The CDR3 nucleotides are TGTGCCAGCAGTGAAGGGGGGGGTAGACGGGAGTTCTTC. It yields the protein CASSEGGGRREFF.